This T cell receptor (beta chain) was identified during a study of shared clonotypes between healthy human individuals. General study findings and limits: The genetic and exposure-history diversity represented was limited by few donors.

The assay was immunoSEQ multiplex PCR, and TCRdb's table has in-frame clones only and misses some. The table includes about 1.9 million clones, roughly 93% detected once. Cells designated naive CD8 were CD45RO-negative and were positively selected for CCR7, with terminally differentiated effector memory CD45RA+ cells excluded. The CDR3 has 13 residues. Between the trimmed V and J ends, which lost 0 bases and 5 bases, there was a span of 9 bases. Germline V gene lookup returns CDR1 SGDLS and CDR2 YYNGEE. As to this clone: Its antigen is as yet unknown. This sample includes further DNA sequences coding for the same CDR3.

The sequence was collected from a man in his late teens or twenties in good health. Some clones in this sample may be carry-over from other donors' samples. Input material: naive CD8+ T cells from PBMCs. This rearrangement joins TRBV9 to TRBJ2-7; D gene uncertain. The CDR3 spells CASSVGSSHEQYF. DNA for the CDR3: TGTGCCAGCAGCGTAGGGAGCAGCCACGAGCAGTACTTC.